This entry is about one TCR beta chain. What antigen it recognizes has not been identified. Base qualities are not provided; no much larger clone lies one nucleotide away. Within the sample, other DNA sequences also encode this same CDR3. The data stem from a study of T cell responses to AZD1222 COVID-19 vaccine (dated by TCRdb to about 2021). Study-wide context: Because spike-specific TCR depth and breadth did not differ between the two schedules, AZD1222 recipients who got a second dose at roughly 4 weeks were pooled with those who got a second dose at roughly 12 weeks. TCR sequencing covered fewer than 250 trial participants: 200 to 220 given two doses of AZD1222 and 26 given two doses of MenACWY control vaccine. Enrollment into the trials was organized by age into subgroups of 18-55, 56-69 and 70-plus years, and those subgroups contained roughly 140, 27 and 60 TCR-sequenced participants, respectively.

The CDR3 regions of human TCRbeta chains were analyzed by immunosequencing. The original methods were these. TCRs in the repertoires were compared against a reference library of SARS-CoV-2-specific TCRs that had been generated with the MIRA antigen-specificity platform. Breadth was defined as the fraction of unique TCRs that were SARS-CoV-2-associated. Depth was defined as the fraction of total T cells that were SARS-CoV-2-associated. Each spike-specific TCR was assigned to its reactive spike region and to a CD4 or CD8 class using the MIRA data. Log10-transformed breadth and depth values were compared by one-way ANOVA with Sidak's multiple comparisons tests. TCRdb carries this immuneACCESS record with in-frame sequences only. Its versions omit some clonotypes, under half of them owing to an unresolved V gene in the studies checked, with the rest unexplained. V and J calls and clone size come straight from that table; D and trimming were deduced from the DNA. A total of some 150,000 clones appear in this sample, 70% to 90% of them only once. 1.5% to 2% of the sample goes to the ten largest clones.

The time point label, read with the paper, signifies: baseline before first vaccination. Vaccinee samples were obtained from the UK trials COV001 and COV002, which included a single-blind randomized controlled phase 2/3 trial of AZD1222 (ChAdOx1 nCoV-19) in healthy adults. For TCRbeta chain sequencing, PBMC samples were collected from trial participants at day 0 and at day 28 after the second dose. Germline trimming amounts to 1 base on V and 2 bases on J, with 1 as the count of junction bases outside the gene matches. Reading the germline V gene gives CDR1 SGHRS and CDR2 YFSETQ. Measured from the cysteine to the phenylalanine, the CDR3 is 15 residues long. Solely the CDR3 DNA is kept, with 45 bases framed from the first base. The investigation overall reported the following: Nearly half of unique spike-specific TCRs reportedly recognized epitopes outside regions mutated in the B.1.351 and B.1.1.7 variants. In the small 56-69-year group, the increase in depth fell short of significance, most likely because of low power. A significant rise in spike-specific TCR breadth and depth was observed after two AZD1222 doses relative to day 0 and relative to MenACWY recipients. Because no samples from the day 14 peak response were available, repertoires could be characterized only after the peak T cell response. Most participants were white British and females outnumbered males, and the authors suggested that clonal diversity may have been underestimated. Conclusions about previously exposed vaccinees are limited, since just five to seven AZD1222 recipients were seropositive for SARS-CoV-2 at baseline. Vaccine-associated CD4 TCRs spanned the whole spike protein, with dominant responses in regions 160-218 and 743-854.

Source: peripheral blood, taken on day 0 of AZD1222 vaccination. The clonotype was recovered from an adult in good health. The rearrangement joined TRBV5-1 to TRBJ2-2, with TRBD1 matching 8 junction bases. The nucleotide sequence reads TGCGCCAGCAGCTTGACAGGGGGAAACACCGGGGAGCTGTTTTTT. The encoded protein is CASSLTGGNTGELFF.